This T cell receptor (beta chain) was found in a study of blood T cell repertoires in COVID-19. The germline V gene encodes CDR1 SGHRS and CDR2 YFSETQ. The germline V and J ends were trimmed by 0 bases and 6 bases, with 16 bases remaining between them. This CDR3 is built from 15 residues. Measured with immunoSEQ multiplex PCR; TCRdb has only the in-frame clones, and not every one. The sample includes about 82,000 clones, around 80% seen only once; the top ten take more than 35%. The origin of this receptor is a man aged 60-69 years with COVID-19, enrolled during active disease. The rearrangement links TRBV5-1 to TRBJ2-7, with D tentatively TRBD2 (6 bases). The sequencing sample was made of peripheral blood. The CDR3 here is CASSLGAGNGAEQYF. In DNA, the CDR3 is TGCGCCAGCAGCTTGGGGGCGGGGAACGGTGCCGAGCAGTACTTC.